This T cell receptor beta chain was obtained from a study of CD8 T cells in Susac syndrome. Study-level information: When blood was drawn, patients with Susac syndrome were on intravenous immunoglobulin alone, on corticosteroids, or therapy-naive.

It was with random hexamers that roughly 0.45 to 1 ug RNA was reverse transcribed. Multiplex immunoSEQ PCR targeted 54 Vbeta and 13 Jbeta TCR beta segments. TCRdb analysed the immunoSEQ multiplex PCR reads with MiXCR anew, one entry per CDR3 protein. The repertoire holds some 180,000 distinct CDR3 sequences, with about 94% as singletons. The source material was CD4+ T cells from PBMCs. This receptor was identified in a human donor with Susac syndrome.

Written as DNA, the CDR3 is TGTGCCAGCAGTTTATACGGACGCTTTAGCAATCAGCCCCAGCATTTT. Translating it yields CASSLYGRFSNQPQHF. The chain has TRBV28 and TRBJ1-5; D unresolved. Germline V CDR1 and CDR2: MDHEN, SYDVKM. The CDR3 sequence is 16 residues long. The V and J ends lost 1 base and 0 bases respectively, with 10 bases between them. Full variable domain (outside the CDR3, taken from reference TRBV28 and TRBJ1-5): DVKVTQSSRYLVKRTGEKVFLECVQDMDHENMFWYRQDPGLGLRLIYFSYDVKMKEKGDIPEGYSVSREKKERFSLILESASTNQTSMYLCASSLYGRFSNQPQHFGDGTRLSIL.